This T cell receptor (beta chain) is drawn from a study of T cell repertoires in cytomegalovirus infection. Whole-study context: Indications of both CMV infection and matching HLA type were provided by public TCR beta signatures.

Study findings and constraints: There were HLA-C-restricted CMV-specific TCR beta clonotypes dominating the ex vivo response. Cumulative public TCR beta family frequency identified CMV carriers with the relevant HLA.

V was pared by 1 base and J by 3 bases, with 1 base of the junction left unmatched. Germline V lookup: CDR1 LNHDA, CDR2 SQIVND (reference sequence). The CDR3 covers 14 residues. This clonotype has at least ten counts. Its specificity is not known. TCRdb re-called the reads with MiXCR, one entry per CDR3 protein. Seen here are under 600,000 distinct CDR3 sequences, 16% observed once, and the top ten hold roughly 25%. This chain links TRBV19 with TRBJ2-7; TRBD1 agrees at 9 bases. This receptor was identified in a human donor in good health (CMV status not recorded). Some clones in this sample may be carry-over from other donors' samples. The sequencing input was CD8+ T cells from PBMCs. CDR3: CASSIGGQGYEQYF. CDR3 nucleotide sequence: TGTGCCAGTAGTATAGGGGGACAGGGCTACGAGCAGTACTTC.